These 24 T cell receptor beta chains were sequenced from one sample in a study of regulatory T cells in long-lasting Graves disease. As for time point: persistent/refractory GD, antithyroid drugs over 5 years with positive TRAb. Scientists built the TCR library using RNA that was extracted from PBMCs. iRepertoire HTBI primers and Arm-PCR of CDR3 regions built TCR beta libraries. TCRdb used MiXCR to reprocess the multiplex PCR reads, holding one entry per CDR3 protein. The table includes around 460,000 distinct CDR3 sequences, 22% detected once. The specimen comprised peripheral blood mononuclear cells (PBMCs), sampled when the disease was refractory, from a patient treated with antithyroid drugs. These TCRs come from a female donor with Graves disease.

This clonotype showed up many times. V gene TRBV28 combines with J gene TRBJ1-1; D unclear. The V end was cut by 4 bases, the J end by 3 bases, with 9 bases between. CDR3 length equals 13 residues. Germline V gene sequence: CDR1 MDHEN, CDR2 SYDVKM. DNA of the CDR3: TGTGCCAGCAGTTCAGGTCTCTACACTGAAGCTTTCTTT. Its translation is CASSSGLYTEAFF.

This clonotype was counted between two and nine times. The gene calls are TRBV11-1 and TRBJ2-2; 7 nucleotides agree with TRBD2. Germline assignment: CDR1 SGHAT and CDR2 FQDESV (reference sequence). The ends lost 3 bases at V and 5 bases at J; junction bases unmatched: 6. This CDR3 is 15 amino acids long. The DNA of the CDR3 is TGTGCCAGCAGCTTCGGACTAGAGCAAACCGGGGAGCTGTTTTTT. Encoded protein: CASSFGLEQTGELFF.

The rearrangement joins TRBV29-1 to TRBJ2-7; D may correspond to TRBD1 or TRBD2 (5 bases each). The CDR3 is 13 residues long. Trimming took 7 bases from V and 2 from J, leaving 15 bases between them. In germline, CDR1 is SQVTM, CDR2 ANQGSEA. The DNA for the CDR3 is TGCAGCGCTAGGGACGGGAAGGCCTACGAGCAGTACTTC. Its protein product is CSARDGKAYEQYF.

This sequence joins TRBV7-6 and TRBJ2-7, with 7 bases matching TRBD1. Per the germline V gene, CDR1 is SGHVS and CDR2 is FNYEAQ. CDR3 length: 14 amino acids. Germline trimming cut 5 bases from V and 1 base from J; bases unmatched to any gene: 5. The CDR3 nucleotides are TGTGCCAGCAGCGTGGCGACAGGGTCCTACGAGCAGTACTTC. This gives the protein CASSVATGSYEQYF.

The table lists this clonotype with a few counts. The chain links TRBV5-1 to TRBJ2-7; 9 bases line up with TRBD1. V gave up 4 bases and J gave up 5 bases; unmatched junction bases: 10. CDR1 SGHRS and CDR2 YFSETQ come from the germline V gene. CDR3 length: 15 residues. The DNA for the CDR3 is TGCGCCAGCAGCCTTACCGGGACAGGGCACGACGAGCAGTACTTC. Protein: CASSLTGTGHDEQYF.

On this clonotype: A much larger clone differs from this one at a single base, so this may be a read error. The CDR3 does not close with the conserved phenylalanine or tryptophan, likely indicating a read error. V gene TRBV24-1 combines with J gene TRBJ2-5; D remains ambiguous. Trimming stripped 6 bases from V and 9 bases from J, with 10 bases between. CDR3 length: 11 amino acids. Germline CDR1 KGHDR, CDR2 SFDVKD. The chain's CDR3 is CATSLEGSQYL. DNA for the CDR3: TGTGCCACCAGTTTGGAAGGGTCCCAGTACCTC.

This clonotype was found a few times. The chain recombines TRBV28 with TRBJ2-3; 8 bases map to TRBD2. Germline V gene lookup returns CDR1 MDHEN and CDR2 SYDVKM. The CDR3 sequence is 15 residues long. V was clipped by 5 bases and J by 6 bases; unmatched bases: 10. CDR3 sequence reads: CASSIYSGRGDTQYF. For the CDR3, the DNA is TGTGCCAGCAGTATCTACAGCGGGAGAGGGGATACGCAGTATTTT.

The table lists this clonotype with many counts. The V and J genes are TRBV12-3 or TRBV12-4 and TRBJ1-2; 11 bases align to TRBD1. The CDR3 is 14 amino acids. J lost 4 bases, V lost 6 bases, and 4 bases had no gene match. The CDR3 sequence is CASRPGQGGYGYTF. CDR3 nucleotide sequence: TGTGCCAGCAGACCGGGACAGGGGGGCTATGGCTACACCTTC.

This clonotype was seen a handful of times. The chain combines TRBV7-2 with TRBJ1-1; weak D call: TRBD1 (6 bases). Trimming took off 1 base at V and 1 base at J, with 13 bases between the two ends. Germline V gene sequence: CDR1 SGHTA, CDR2 FQGNSA. The CDR3 loop spans 16 amino acids. In DNA, the CDR3 is TGTGCCAGCAGCTTAGTTTTCGGGGGCGGGAACACTGAAGCTTTCTTT. It codes for CASSLVFGGGNTEAFF.

This clonotype has ten or more counts. V gene TRBV5-1 combines with J gene TRBJ1-2; possibly TRBD1 for D (5 bases). The V gene lost 0 bases and the J gene lost 6 bases, with 12 bases spanning the gap. This CDR3 has 14 amino acids. Germline loops: CDR1 SGHRS, CDR2 YFSETQ. The CDR3 nucleotides are TGCGCCAGCAGCTTGGACAGCGGGGGGGATGGCTACACCTTC. This codes for CASSLDSGGDGYTF.

In this sample, this clonotype turned up a few times. The junction departs from germline at one end; a sequencing error may be responsible. This chain links TRBV12-3 or TRBV12-4 with TRBJ1-1; D may be TRBD1 (5 bases). This CDR3 is built from 14 residues. The CDR3 reads CASSPQGGWTGAFF. CDR3 nucleotide sequence: TGTGCCAGCAGTCCTCAGGGAGGGTGGACTGGAGCTTTCTTT.

This clonotype was picked up a small number of times. The chain has TRBV18 and TRBJ1-1, with no clear D. The germline CDR1 and CDR2 sequences are KGHSH and LQKENI. The CDR3 length is 15 residues. Between the trimmed V and J ends, which lost 8 bases and 4 bases, there was a span of 20 bases. The CDR3 sequence is CASTRRGGGGTEAFF. Written as DNA, the CDR3 is TGTGCCAGCACACGCCGGGGAGGCGGAGGCACTGAAGCTTTCTTT.

This clonotype was seen more than once but under ten times. In DNA, the CDR3 is TGTGCCAGCAGCTTGTTGACTAGCGGAAACACCGGGGAGCTGTTTTTT. Translating gives CASSLLTSGNTGELFF. V and J are TRBV5-5 and TRBJ2-2; 9 bases map to TRBD2. Trimming took 1 base from V and 2 from J; bases not matched to a gene: 3. The germline gives CDR1 SGHKS, CDR2 YYEKEE (reference sequence). The length of the CDR3 is 16 residues. Based on the CDR3 plus reference TRBV5-5 and TRBJ2-2, the full variable domain is DAGVTQSPTHLIKTRGQQVTLRCSPISGHKSVSWYQQVLGQGPQFIFQYYEKEERGRGNFPDRFSARQFPNYSSELNVNALLLGDSALYLCASSLLTSGNTGELFFGEGSRLTVL.

This clonotype was recorded at least ten times. J is TRBJ2-7 and V is TRBV19, with a possible D match to TRBD1 (6 bases). V dropped 10 bases and J dropped 1 base, with 17 bases sitting between them. In germline, CDR1 is LNHDA, CDR2 SQIVND (reference sequence). The CDR3 is 14 amino acids. The CDR3 spells CATKRTVSSYEQYF. In DNA, the CDR3 is TGTGCCACCAAGAGGACAGTTAGTTCCTACGAGCAGTACTTC.

V usage is TRBV11-2 and J usage is TRBJ2-7, with D possibly TRBD2 on 5 matching bases. Germline CDR1 is SGHAT and CDR2 is FQNNGV. With 5 bases removed from V and 2 bases from J, the gap between germline ends came to 13 bases. The length of the CDR3 is 14 residues. CDR3 nucleotides: TGTGCCAGCAGCCTATTTACTAGGGCCTACGAGCAGTACTTC. Translated, it gives CASSLFTRAYEQYF.

This clonotype has a count of ten or more. The gene calls are TRBV28 and TRBJ1-1, with D hard to call. Trimming stripped 2 bases from V and 5 bases from J, with 3 bases between. The CDR3 covers 11 residues. Per germline, CDR1 MDHEN and CDR2 SYDVKM. The DNA of the CDR3 is TGTGCCAGCAGTTTACAGACTGAAGCTTTCTTT. Residues: CASSLQTEAFF.

This clonotype was detected ten times or more. DNA for the CDR3: TGTGCCAGCAGCTTAGCGAATTCGGACAAGAGCTACACCTTC. The encoded protein is CASSLANSDKSYTF. The chain has TRBV7-2 and TRBJ1-2; possible D gene TRBD1, 5 bases. Trimming removed 0 bases at V and 9 bases at J, with 14 bases between. The CDR3 is 14 amino acids. Germline loops: CDR1 SGHTA, CDR2 FQGNSA.

The chain employs TRBV5-1 and TRBJ1-1; no firm D call. Germline CDR1 SGHRS, CDR2 YFSETQ. V lost 7 bases, J lost 4 bases, and 17 bases lay in between. CDR3 length: 14 residues. CDR3 loop: CASGPPGERTEAFF. The CDR3 region has the DNA TGCGCCAGCGGGCCCCCCGGGGAACGCACTGAAGCTTTCTTT.

V usage is TRBV6-1 and J usage is TRBJ2-3; 7 positions match TRBD1. Per germline, CDR1 MNHNS and CDR2 SASEGT. The CDR3 runs to 15 residues. V shed 6 bases, J shed 2 bases, and the junction held 8 bases outside the gene matches. This CDR3 is CASSNYGTATDTQYF. The CDR3 DNA sequence: TGTGCCAGCAGCAACTACGGGACAGCCACAGATACGCAGTATTTT.

The rearrangement joins TRBV20-1 to TRBJ2-5, with D perhaps TRBD2 (6 bases). Germline V CDR1 and CDR2: DFQATT, SNEGSKA (reference sequence). This CDR3 contains 14 residues. The V gene lost 0 bases and the J gene lost 9 bases, with 17 bases spanning the gap. The CDR3 coding sequence is TGCAGTGCTAGAGAGACGGACGGAAGGGAGGCCCAGTACTTC. Its translation: CSARETDGREAQYF.

Only a few counts were recorded for this clonotype. The rearrangement joins TRBV11-2 to TRBJ2-2; perhaps TRBD2 as D (6 bases). Between the trimmed V and J ends, which lost 2 bases and 1 base, there was a span of 11 bases. Germline V gene data show CDR1 as SGHAT and CDR2 as FQNNGV. The CDR3 consists of 16 residues. The CDR3 DNA reads as TGTGCCAGCAGCTTAAACGGCGGGGAGAACACCGGGGAGCTGTTTTTT. Translating it yields CASSLNGGENTGELFF.

The table lists this clonotype with many counts. The genes are TRBV2 and TRBJ1-6; weak D call: TRBD1 (6 bases). From germline, CDR1 is SNHLY and CDR2 FYNNEI. There are 13 residues in the CDR3. With 8 bases removed from V and 7 bases from J, the gap between germline ends came to 12 bases. Here the CDR3 reads CASARQENSPLHF. The CDR3 DNA sequence: TGTGCCAGCGCCAGACAGGAGAATTCACCCCTCCACTTT.

This clonotype has more than one count but fewer than ten. Given a much more abundant clone one base away, this may be a read error. The final CDR3 position lacks the conserved phenylalanine or tryptophan, pointing to a likely read error. This rearrangement joins TRBV11-1 to TRBJ1-1; D unresolved. V was clipped by 7 bases and J by 0 bases, with 9 bases between them. Germline loops: CDR1 SGHAT, CDR2 FQDESV (reference sequence). This CDR3 region has 13 residues. CDR3 nucleotide sequence: TGTGCCAGCAAGGAAAAATTGAACACTGAAGCTTTCCTT. It is translated as CASKEKLNTEAFL.

This clonotype was counted between two and nine times. This chain joins TRBV10-3 and TRBJ2-7; the D is unclear. Germline CDR1 is ENHRY and CDR2 is SYGVKD. This CDR3 comprises 13 residues. Deletions cut 3 bases from V and 5 bases from J, with 11 bases between. DNA of the CDR3: TGTGCCATCAGTGACAGGTCCGGGCACGAGCAGTACTTC. Its protein is CAISDRSGHEQYF.